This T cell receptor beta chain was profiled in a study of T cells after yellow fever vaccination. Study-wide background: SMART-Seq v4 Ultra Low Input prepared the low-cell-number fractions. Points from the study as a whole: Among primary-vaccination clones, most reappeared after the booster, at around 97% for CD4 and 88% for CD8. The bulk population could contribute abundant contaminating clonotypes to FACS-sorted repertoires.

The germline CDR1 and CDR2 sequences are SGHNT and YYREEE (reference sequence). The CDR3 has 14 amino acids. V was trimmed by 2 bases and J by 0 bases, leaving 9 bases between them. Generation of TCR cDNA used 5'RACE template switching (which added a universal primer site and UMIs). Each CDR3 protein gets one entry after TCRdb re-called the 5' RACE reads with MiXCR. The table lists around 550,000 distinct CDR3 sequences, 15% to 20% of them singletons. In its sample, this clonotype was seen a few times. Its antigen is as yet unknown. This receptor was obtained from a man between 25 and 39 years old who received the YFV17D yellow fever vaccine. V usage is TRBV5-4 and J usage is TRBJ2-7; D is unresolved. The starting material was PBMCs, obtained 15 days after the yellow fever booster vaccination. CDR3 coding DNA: TGTGCCAGCAGCTTTTCTCCTACCTCCTACGAGCAGTACTTC. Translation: CASSFSPTSYEQYF.